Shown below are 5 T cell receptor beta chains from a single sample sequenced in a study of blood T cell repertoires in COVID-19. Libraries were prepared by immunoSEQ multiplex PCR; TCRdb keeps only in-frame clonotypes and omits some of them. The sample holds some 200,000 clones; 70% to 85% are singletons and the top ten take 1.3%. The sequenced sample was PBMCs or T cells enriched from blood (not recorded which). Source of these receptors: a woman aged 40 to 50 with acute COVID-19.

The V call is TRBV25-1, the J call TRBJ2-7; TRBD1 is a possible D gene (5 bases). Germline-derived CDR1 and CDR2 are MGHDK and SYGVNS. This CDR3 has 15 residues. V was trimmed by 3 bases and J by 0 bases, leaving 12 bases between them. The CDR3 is CASSESQGSSYEQYF. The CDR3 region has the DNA TGTGCCAGCAGTGAGTCCCAGGGAAGCTCCTACGAGCAGTACTTC.

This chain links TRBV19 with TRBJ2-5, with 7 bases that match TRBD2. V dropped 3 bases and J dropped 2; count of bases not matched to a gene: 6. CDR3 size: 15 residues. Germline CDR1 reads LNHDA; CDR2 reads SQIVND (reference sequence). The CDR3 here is CASSIGGGSQETQYF. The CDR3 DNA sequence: TGTGCCAGTAGTATTGGGGGGGGGTCGCAAGAGACCCAGTACTTC.

Here the CDR3 reads CASSLSSSGSSYNEQFF. CDR3 DNA: TGTGCCAGCAGCTTATCGTCTAGCGGGAGCTCCTACAATGAGCAGTTCTTC. The gene calls are TRBV11-2 and TRBJ2-1, with 10 positions matching TRBD2. The trim removed 2 bases at V and 0 bases at J, leaving 4 bases unmatched. Germline CDR1 SGHAT, CDR2 FQNNGV. The CDR3 loop spans 17 amino acids.

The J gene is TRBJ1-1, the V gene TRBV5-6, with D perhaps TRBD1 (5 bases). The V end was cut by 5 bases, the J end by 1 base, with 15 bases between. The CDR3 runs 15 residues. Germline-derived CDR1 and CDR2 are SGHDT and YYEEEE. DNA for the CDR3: TGTGCCAGCAGGATTGGCCGGGGGTCGAACACTGAAGCTTTCTTT. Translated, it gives CASRIGRGSNTEAFF. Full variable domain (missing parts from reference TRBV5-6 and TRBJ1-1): DAGVTQSPTHLIKTRGQQVTLRCSPKSGHDTVSWYQQALGQGPQFIFQYYEEEERQRGNFPDRFSGHQFPNYSSELNVNALLLGDSALYLCASRIGRGSNTEAFFGQGTRLTVV.

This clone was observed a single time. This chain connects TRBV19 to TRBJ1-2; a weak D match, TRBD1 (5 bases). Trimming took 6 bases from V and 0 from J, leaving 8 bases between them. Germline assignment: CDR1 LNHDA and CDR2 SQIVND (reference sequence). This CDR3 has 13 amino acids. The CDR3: CASSTGPNYGYTF. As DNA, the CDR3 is TGTGCCAGTAGCACAGGTCCTAACTATGGCTACACCTTC.